Included here is one TCR beta chain sequence, with context. Its antigen is not known. CDR3 size: 16 residues. Germline V gene sequence: CDR1 MDHEN, CDR2 SYDVKM. With 4 bases clipped from V and 5 bases from J, the junction kept 12 bases outside the gene matches. All the donors were Caucasian adults who lived in Nashville, Tennessee. The data stem from a study of shared clonotypes between healthy human individuals. Study findings and constraints: Sampling covered blood only; tissue repertoires likely differ.

In the source study's methods: Filtering differed since immunoSEQ provided only junctions, with no quality scores. The method was immunoSEQ multiplex PCR; TCRdb's version includes in-frame clones alone and lacks a portion of them. D and trimming come from the DNA, and the V and J calls and clone size come from that table. The table includes 2 million to 2.5 million clones, roughly 92% detected once. Sequences were obtained from naive CD4+ T cells from PBMCs. Subset here: CD45RA+ positively selected. This chain uses TRBV28 with TRBJ2-5, with 8 bases fitting TRBD1. The sequence derives from a man aged 18 to 30 in good health. Some clones in this sample may be carry-over from other donors' samples. Written as DNA, the CDR3 is TGTGCCAGCAGTTACACGGACAGGGCTGTGGTGGAGACCCAGTACTTC. This gives the protein CASSYTDRAVVETQYF.